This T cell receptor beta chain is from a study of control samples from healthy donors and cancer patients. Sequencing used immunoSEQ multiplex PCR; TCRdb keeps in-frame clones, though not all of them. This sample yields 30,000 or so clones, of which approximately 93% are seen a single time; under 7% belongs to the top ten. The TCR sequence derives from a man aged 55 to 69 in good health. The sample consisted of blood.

CDR3 amino acids: CASSLGQGSSPLHF. CDR3 in DNA: TGTGCCAGCAGTCTCGGACAGGGGAGTTCACCCCTCCACTTT. This sequence joins TRBV6-2 or TRBV6-3 and TRBJ1-6, with 9 positions matching TRBD1. Germline loops: CDR1 MNHEY, CDR2 SVGEGT. This CDR3 spans 14 amino acids. V lost 5 bases and J lost 9; bases outside the gene matches: 5.